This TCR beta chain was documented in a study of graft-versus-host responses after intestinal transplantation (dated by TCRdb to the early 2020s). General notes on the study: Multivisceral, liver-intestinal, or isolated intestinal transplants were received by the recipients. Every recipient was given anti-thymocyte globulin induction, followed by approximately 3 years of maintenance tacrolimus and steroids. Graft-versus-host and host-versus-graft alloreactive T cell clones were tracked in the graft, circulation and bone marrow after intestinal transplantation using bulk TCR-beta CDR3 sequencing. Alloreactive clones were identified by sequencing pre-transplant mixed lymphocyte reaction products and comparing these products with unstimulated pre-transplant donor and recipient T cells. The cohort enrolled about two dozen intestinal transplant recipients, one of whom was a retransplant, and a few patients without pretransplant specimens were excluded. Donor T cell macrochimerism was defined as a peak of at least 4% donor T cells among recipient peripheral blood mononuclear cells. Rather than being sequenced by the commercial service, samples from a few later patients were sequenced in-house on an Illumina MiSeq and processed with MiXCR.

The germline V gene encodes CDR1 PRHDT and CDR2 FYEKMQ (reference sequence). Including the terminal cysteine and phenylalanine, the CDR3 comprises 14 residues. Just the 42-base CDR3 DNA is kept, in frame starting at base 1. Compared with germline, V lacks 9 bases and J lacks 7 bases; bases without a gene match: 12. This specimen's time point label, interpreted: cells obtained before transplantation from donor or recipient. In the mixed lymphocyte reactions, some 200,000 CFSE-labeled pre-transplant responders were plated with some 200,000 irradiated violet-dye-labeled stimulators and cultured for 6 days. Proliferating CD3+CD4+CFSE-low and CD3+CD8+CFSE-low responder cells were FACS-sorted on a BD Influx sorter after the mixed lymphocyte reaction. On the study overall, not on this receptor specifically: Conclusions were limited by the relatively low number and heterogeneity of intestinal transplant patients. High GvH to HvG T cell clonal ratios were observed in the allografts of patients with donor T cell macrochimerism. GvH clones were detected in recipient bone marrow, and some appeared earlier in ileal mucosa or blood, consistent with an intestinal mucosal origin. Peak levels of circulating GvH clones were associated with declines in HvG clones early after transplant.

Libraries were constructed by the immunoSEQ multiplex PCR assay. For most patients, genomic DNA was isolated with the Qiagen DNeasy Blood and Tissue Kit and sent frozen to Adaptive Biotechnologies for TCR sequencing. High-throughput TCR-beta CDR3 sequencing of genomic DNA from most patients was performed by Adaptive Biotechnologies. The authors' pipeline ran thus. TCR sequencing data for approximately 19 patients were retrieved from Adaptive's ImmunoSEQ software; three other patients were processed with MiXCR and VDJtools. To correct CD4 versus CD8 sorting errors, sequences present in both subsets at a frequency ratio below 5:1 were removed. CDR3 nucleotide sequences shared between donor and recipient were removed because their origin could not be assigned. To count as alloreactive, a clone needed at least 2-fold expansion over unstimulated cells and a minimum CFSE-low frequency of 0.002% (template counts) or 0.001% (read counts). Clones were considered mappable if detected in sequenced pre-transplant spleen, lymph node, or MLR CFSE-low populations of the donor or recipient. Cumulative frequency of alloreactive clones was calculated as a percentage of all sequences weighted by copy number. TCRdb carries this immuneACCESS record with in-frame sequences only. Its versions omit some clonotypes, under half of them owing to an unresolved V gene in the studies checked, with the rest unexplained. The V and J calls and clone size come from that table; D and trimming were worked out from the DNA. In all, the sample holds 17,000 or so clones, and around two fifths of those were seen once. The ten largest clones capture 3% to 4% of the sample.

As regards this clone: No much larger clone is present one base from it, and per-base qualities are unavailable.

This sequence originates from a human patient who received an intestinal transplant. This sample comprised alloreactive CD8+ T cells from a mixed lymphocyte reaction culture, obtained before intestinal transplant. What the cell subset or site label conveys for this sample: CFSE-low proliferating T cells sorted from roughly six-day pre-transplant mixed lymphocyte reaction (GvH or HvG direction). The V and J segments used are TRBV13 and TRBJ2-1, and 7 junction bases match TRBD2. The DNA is TGTGCCAGTGGGCCGAGGGGCGGGAGTAATGAGCAGTTCTTC. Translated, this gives CASGPRGGSNEQFF. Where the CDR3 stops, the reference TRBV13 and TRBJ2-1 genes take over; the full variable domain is AAGVIQSPRHLIKEKRETATLKCYPIPRHDTVYWYQQGPGQDPQFLISFYEKMQSDKGSIPDRFSAQQFSDYHSELNMSSLELGDSALYFCASGPRGGSNEQFFGPGTRLTVL.